Each of the 28 T cell receptor beta chains below was sequenced from the same sample in a study of T cell responses to AZD1222 COVID-19 vaccine. TCRdb's table, derived via immunoSEQ multiplex PCR, lists solely in-frame clones and lacks some. This table holds about 84,000 clones, approximately 85% found once. The sample here was peripheral blood, taken 28 days after the second AZD1222 dose. These receptors originate from an adult who received the AZD1222 COVID-19 vaccine.

The chain links TRBV7-9 to TRBJ1-2; a possible D gene is TRBD1 (5 bases). With 3 bases removed from V and 2 bases from J, the gap between germline ends came to 19 bases. The CDR3 runs to 17 residues. Germline V gives CDR1 SEHNR, CDR2 FQNEAQ (reference sequence). The CDR3 bases are TGTGCCAGCAGCTTCGTGTCGGGGGGAGCGCCGAACTATGGCTACACCTTC. It specifies CASSFVSGGAPNYGYTF.

The CDR3 nucleotides are TGTGCCAGCAGCTTACACACAGGGGGCGGCTATGGCTACACCTTC. Its translation is CASSLHTGGGYGYTF. This chain links TRBV7-2 with TRBJ1-2, with 9 nucleotides matching TRBD1. Germline trimming cut 2 bases from V and 4 bases from J; bases unmatched to any gene: 5. CDR3 length: 15 residues. CDR1 is SGHTA, CDR2 FQGNSA, per germline.

The V call is TRBV25-1, the J call TRBJ1-5; D gene uncertain. The germline V gene encodes CDR1 MGHDK and CDR2 SYGVNS. V lost 1 base to trimming and J lost 3 bases, with 1 base between them. The CDR3 is made up of 12 amino acids. DNA of the CDR3: TGTGCCAGCAGTGAATTCAATCAGCCCCAGCATTTT. Protein: CASSEFNQPQHF.

The genes are TRBV6-5 and TRBJ1-5; 10 nucleotides line up with TRBD1. V shed 5 bases, J shed 2 bases, and the junction held 3 bases outside the gene matches. Germline values: CDR1 MNHEY, CDR2 SVGAGI. The CDR3 extends over 15 amino acids. The CDR3 here is CASSNGQGGNQPQHF. CDR3 coding DNA: TGTGCCAGCAGTAACGGACAGGGGGGCAATCAGCCCCAGCATTTT.

The rearrangement uses TRBV5-4 and TRBJ1-2, with D hard to call. Deletions cut 0 bases from V and 1 base from J, with 7 bases between. This CDR3 spans 14 amino acids. The germline V gene encodes CDR1 SGHNT and CDR2 YYREEE (reference sequence). DNA of the CDR3: TGTGCCAGCAGCTTGGCTACAATTAACTATGGCTACACCTTC. It yields the protein CASSLATINYGYTF. Together with reference TRBV5-4 and TRBJ1-2, the CDR3 gives the full variable domain: ETGVTQSPTHLIKTRGQQVTLRCSSQSGHNTVSWYQQALGQGPQFIFQYYREEENGRGNFPPRFSGLQFPNYSSELNVNALELDDSALYLCASSLATINYGYTFGSGTRLTVV.

This clone has only a few counts. The chain employs TRBV2 and TRBJ1-5; D unclear. The ends were cut back, 9 bases at V and 0 bases at J, with 9 bases in the middle. This CDR3 region has 13 residues. Per the germline V gene, CDR1 is SNHLY and CDR2 is FYNNEI. Here the CDR3 DNA reads TGTGCCAGTCAGGAGTATAGCAATCAGCCCCAGCATTTT. The encoded protein is CASQEYSNQPQHF.

The chain has TRBV12-3 or TRBV12-4 and TRBJ1-6; D may be TRBD1 (5 bases). CDR3 length: 12 residues. V shed 8 bases and J shed 9 bases, with 11 bases lying between them. The CDR3 coding sequence is TGTGCCAGCTTGGGGCCTTCTTCACCCCTCCACTTT. Its protein is CASLGPSSPLHF.

The V gene is TRBV3-1 (or the pseudogene TRBV3-2), the J gene TRBJ1-3, with D possibly being TRBD1 (5 bases). With 10 bases removed from V and 0 bases from J, the gap between germline ends came to 7 bases. CDR3 length: 12 amino acids. Per germline, CDR1 LGHDT and CDR2 YNNKEL (reference sequence). The CDR3 DNA follows: TGTGCCACTACAGGCTCTGGAAACACCATATATTTT. Protein: CATTGSGNTIYF.

The rearrangement links TRBV3-1 (or the pseudogene TRBV3-2) to TRBJ1-2, with 7 bases identical to TRBD1. The CDR3 has 15 amino acids. Germline V CDR1 and CDR2: LGHDT, YNNKEL (reference sequence). J was trimmed by 7 bases and V by 4 bases; bases with no gene match: 12. The CDR3 DNA reads as TGTGCCAGCAGCCTAAGTACAGGGGCAGGTGGTGGCTACACCTTC. This sequence encodes CASSLSTGAGGGYTF.

The chain employs TRBV2 and TRBJ2-2; 7 bases align to TRBD1. The V gene end was trimmed by 5 bases and the J gene end by 4 bases; junction bases not matched to a gene: 7. CDR3 size: 15 residues. From germline, CDR1 is SNHLY and CDR2 FYNNEI. Written as DNA, the CDR3 is TGTGCCAGCAGTTTGACAGGGTCCCCCACCGGGGAGCTGTTTTTT. Encoded protein: CASSLTGSPTGELFF.

The chain joins TRBV9 to TRBJ1-6; no firm D call. Germline V lookup: CDR1 SGDLS, CDR2 YYNGEE. V lost 4 bases, J lost 8 bases, and 10 bases lay in between. The CDR3 loop spans 13 amino acids. The CDR3 loop is CASSSVEDSPLHF. CDR3 DNA sequence: TGTGCCAGCAGCAGCGTGGAGGATTCACCCCTCCACTTT.

V and J are TRBV6-5 and TRBJ1-2, with 10 bases matching TRBD1. Germline V gene lookup returns CDR1 MNHEY and CDR2 SVGAGI. The J segment lost 7 bases and the V segment lost 6 bases, leaving 8 bases of the junction unmatched. The CDR3 has 14 amino acids. The DNA for the CDR3 is TGTGCCAGCAGGAGACAGGGGGCGGAGGGTGGCTACACCTTC. Its translation: CASRRQGAEGGYTF.

V gene TRBV5-1 combines with J gene TRBJ1-2; weak D call: TRBD1 (6 bases). V dropped 4 bases and J dropped 1 base, with 14 bases sitting between them. This CDR3 is built from 15 residues. Germline V gene sequence: CDR1 SGHRS, CDR2 YFSETQ. CDR3 protein: CASSQGRRGNYGYTF. The CDR3 bases are TGCGCCAGCAGCCAGGGGCGCAGGGGTAACTATGGCTACACCTTC.

This sequence joins TRBV5-4 and TRBJ2-7, with TRBD2 matching over 15 bases. Germline trimming cut 4 bases from V and 6 bases from J; bases unmatched to any gene: 5. This CDR3 comprises 15 residues. The V gene's germline CDR1 is SGHNT and CDR2 YYREEE (reference sequence). The CDR3 sequence is CASSPGLAGGLEQYF. Written as DNA, the CDR3 is TGTGCCAGCAGCCCGGGACTAGCGGGGGGTCTCGAGCAGTACTTC.

This chain joins TRBV10-3 and TRBJ1-6, with TRBD1 identical over 8 bases. CDR1 ENHRY and CDR2 SYGVKD come from the germline V gene. V shed 3 bases, J shed 9 bases, and the junction held 7 bases outside the gene matches. This CDR3 has 15 residues. The CDR3 DNA reads as TGTGCCATCAGTGAACCGGGACAGGCTGGTTCACCCCTCCACTTT. Residues: CAISEPGQAGSPLHF.

The chain uses TRBV3-1 (or the pseudogene TRBV3-2) and TRBJ2-4; 13 bases are a match to TRBD2. Per germline, CDR1 LGHDT and CDR2 YNNKEL (reference sequence). This CDR3 contains 14 residues. V dropped 4 bases and J dropped 8; count of bases not matched to a gene: 2. Written as DNA, the CDR3 is TGTGCCAGCAGCCTCGGACTAGCGGGGGACATTCAGTACTTC. It specifies CASSLGLAGDIQYF.

In this sample, this clone is medium-sized (0.01 to 0.1%). This chain links TRBV5-4 with TRBJ2-7; TRBD1 matches 9 bases. Germline CDR1 and CDR2: SGHNT and YYREEE (reference sequence). The J segment lost 12 bases and the V segment lost 4 bases, leaving 8 bases of the junction unmatched. The CDR3 loop spans 12 amino acids. The CDR3, as DNA: TGTGCCAGCAGCCCTGGGACAGGGAATTGGTACTTC. As protein: CASSPGTGNWYF.

The V and J genes are TRBV5-1 and TRBJ2-1; 8 bases match TRBD1. CDR3 length equals 16 residues. Germline V CDR1 and CDR2: SGHRS, YFSETQ. The V gene end was trimmed by 5 bases and the J gene end by 3 bases; junction bases not matched to a gene: 10. For the CDR3, the DNA is TGCGCCAGCAGTTGGGGGCCGGACAGGGTCTACAATGAGCAGTTCTTC. As protein: CASSWGPDRVYNEQFF.

The rearrangement joins TRBV3-1 (or the pseudogene TRBV3-2) to TRBJ2-3, with TRBD2 matching 12 bases. The CDR3 length is 17 residues. Per the germline V gene, CDR1 is LGHDT and CDR2 is YNNKEL (reference sequence). J gave up 1 base and V 4 bases, and 6 bases lay outside the gene matches. For the CDR3, the DNA is TGTGCCAGCAGCCCTACTAGCGGGGGGCCCGGCACAGATACGCAGTATTTT. This encodes CASSPTSGGPGTDTQYF.

This sequence joins TRBV21-1 and TRBJ1-5. TRBV21-1 is described as a pseudogene. The CDR3 is 16 residues long. The CDR3 protein is CASKRDRGNSNQPQHF. The CDR3 DNA is TGTGCCAGCAAGCGGGACCGCGGGAATAGCAATCAGCCCCAGCATTTT.

The chain combines TRBV10-3 with TRBJ2-1; 8 bases align to TRBD2. CDR1 and CDR2 (germline): ENHRY, SYGVKD. After removal of 0 bases from V and 9 bases from J, the junction contained 13 bases not matched to a gene. The CDR3 sequence is 17 residues long. The CDR3 region is CAISESGGGRGVGEQFF. CDR3 nucleotides: TGTGCCATCAGTGAGTCCGGGGGGGGCAGAGGAGTAGGTGAGCAGTTCTTC.

The V and J genes are TRBV5-1 and TRBJ2-7; the match to TRBD1 covers 7 bases. The J segment lost 3 bases and the V segment lost 2 bases, leaving 2 bases of the junction unmatched. The CDR3 is made up of 13 amino acids. The germline V gene encodes CDR1 SGHRS and CDR2 YFSETQ. CDR3 region: CASSLQGIYEQYF. The CDR3, as DNA: TGCGCCAGCAGCTTACAGGGGATCTACGAGCAGTACTTC.

This chain joins TRBV28 and TRBJ1-5, with 10 positions matching TRBD1. Germline V gene lookup returns CDR1 MDHEN and CDR2 SYDVKM. V was pared by 6 bases and J by 6 bases, with 5 bases of the junction left unmatched. There are 14 residues in the CDR3. Written as DNA, the CDR3 is TGTGCCAGCAGAACCGGGACAGGGGTTCAGCCCCAGCATTTT. Protein product: CASRTGTGVQPQHF.

J is TRBJ1-4 and V is TRBV4-1; possibly TRBD1 for D (6 bases). The CDR3 is 14 amino acids. Trimming shortened V by 5 bases and J by 0 bases, and 7 bases separated the two germline ends. Germline assignment: CDR1 MGHRA and CDR2 YSYEKL. CDR3 loop: CASSWTATNEKLFF. CDR3 DNA sequence: TGCGCCAGCAGCTGGACAGCAACTAATGAAAAACTGTTTTTT.

The rearrangement links TRBV4-1 to TRBJ2-5, with a tentative D call TRBD2 (5 bases). V was clipped by 1 base and J by 9 bases, with 12 bases between them. This CDR3 is 13 amino acids long. CDR1 is MGHRA and CDR2 is YSYEKL in the germline V gene. DNA for the CDR3: TGCGCCAGCAGCCAAGCCAGCCCCGGGGCCCAGTACTTC. It translates to CASSQASPGAQYF.

This clone has more than one count but fewer than ten. The chain links TRBV27 to TRBJ2-1, with D possibly TRBD2 on 6 matching bases. CDR3 size: 15 residues. Germline values: CDR1 MNHEY, CDR2 SMNVEV (reference sequence). V lost 5 bases and J 4 bases, leaving 15 bases between the germline ends. The CDR3 sequence: CASSKSGEPYNEQFF. CDR3 in DNA: TGTGCCAGCAGTAAATCGGGGGAGCCATACAATGAGCAGTTCTTC.

This clone ranks as medium-sized (0.01 to 0.1%). J is TRBJ2-2 and V is TRBV9; unclear D gene. The CDR3 runs 13 residues. CDR1 and CDR2 from the germline V gene are SGDLS and YYNGEE. The V end lost 0 bases, the J end lost 5 bases, and 5 bases lay between the germline ends. The CDR3 coding sequence is TGTGCCAGCAGCGTAGAAGGAACCGGGGAGCTGTTTTTT. Translating it yields CASSVEGTGELFF.

This clone has only one observation. The rearrangement joins TRBV28 to TRBJ1-2, with D maybe TRBD1 (5 bases). Germline V CDR1 and CDR2: MDHEN, SYDVKM. The CDR3 spans 15 residues. V was cut by 3 bases and J by 0 bases, with 11 bases left in between. CDR3 sequence: CASSLAGRSNYGYTF. Here the CDR3 DNA reads TGTGCCAGCAGTTTGGCGGGGCGCTCTAACTATGGCTACACCTTC.